The 24 T cell receptor beta chains below were found in one sample sequenced in a study of shared clonotypes between healthy human individuals. CD8 cells regarded as naive lacked CD45RO, were positively chosen for CCR7, and omitted terminally differentiated effector memory CD45RA+ cells. Assay used: immunoSEQ multiplex PCR; TCRdb lists only in-frame clones, some missing. The sample comprises about 700,000 clones, just over 90% of which are singletons, and 24% rests with the top ten. Specimen: naive CD8+ T cells sorted from blood. The receptors shown here come from a man aged 25-45 years in good health.

The V call is TRBV5-6, the J call TRBJ2-2; a possible D gene is TRBD2 (5 bases). Trimming took 0 bases from V and 5 from J, leaving 11 bases between them. The V gene's germline CDR1 is SGHDT and CDR2 YYEEEE. There are 15 residues in the CDR3. This chain's CDR3 is CASSLGREYTGELFF. The CDR3 coding sequence is TGTGCCAGCAGCTTGGGACGGGAATATACCGGGGAGCTGTTTTTT.

V usage is TRBV19 and J usage is TRBJ1-4; D unresolved. This CDR3 comprises 15 residues. Trimming shortened V by 4 bases and J by 4 bases, and 13 bases separated the two germline ends. CDR1 and CDR2 from the germline V gene are LNHDA and SQIVND (reference sequence). CDR3 loop: CASSTLLNSNEKLFF. CDR3 coding DNA: TGTGCCAGTAGTACTCTGCTAAACAGTAATGAAAAACTGTTTTTT.

V and J are TRBV19 and TRBJ2-2; 8 bases are shared with TRBD1. The germline V gene has CDR1 LNHDA and CDR2 SQIVND (reference sequence). The CDR3 spans 14 residues. V gave up 2 bases and J gave up 5 bases; unmatched junction bases: 1. The CDR3 loop is CASSIYRGTGELFF. The CDR3 nucleotides read TGTGCCAGTAGTATATACAGGGGGACCGGGGAGCTGTTTTTT.

This clone was seen a single time. The V call is TRBV25-1, the J call TRBJ2-7; TRBD2 matches 8 bases. Germline values: CDR1 MGHDK, CDR2 SYGVNS. CDR3 size: 14 residues. J lost 2 bases, V lost 3 bases, and 3 bases had no gene match. CDR3 in DNA: TGTGCCAGCAGTGACCCGGGACTAGCCTACGAGCAGTACTTC. Translated, it gives CASSDPGLAYEQYF.

V and J are TRBV11-2 and TRBJ2-7; D not certain. The germline V gene encodes CDR1 SGHAT and CDR2 FQNNGV. CDR3 length equals 13 residues. Trimming shortened V by 5 bases and J by 6 bases, and 14 bases separated the two germline ends. The CDR3, as DNA: TGTGCCAGCAGCCCACAGCCTGTTTCCGAGCAGTACTTC. This gives the protein CASSPQPVSEQYF.

The V gene is TRBV9, the J gene TRBJ2-2; D might be TRBD1 or TRBD2, each matching 5 bases. V was cut by 0 bases and J by 7 bases, with 13 bases left in between. Germline V gene data show CDR1 as SGDLS and CDR2 as YYNGEE. CDR3 length: 15 amino acids. This CDR3 reads CASSVVFGDGGELFF. CDR3 DNA: TGTGCCAGCAGCGTAGTTTTTGGGGACGGCGGGGAGCTGTTTTTT.

The chain carries TRBV4-1 and TRBJ2-7; 12 bases map to TRBD2. Germline CDR1 MGHRA, CDR2 YSYEKL. Trimming cost V 1 base and J 6 bases; bases outside gene matches: 7. CDR3 length equals 16 residues. The CDR3 region is CASSQGPTSGSFEQYF. Written as DNA, the CDR3 is TGCGCCAGCAGCCAAGGCCCGACTAGCGGGAGTTTCGAGCAGTACTTC.

The V gene is TRBV27, the J gene TRBJ2-4, with a tentative D call TRBD1 (6 bases). Per germline, CDR1 MNHEY and CDR2 SMNVEV (reference sequence). The CDR3 is 14 amino acids. Trimming pared 5 bases from V and 7 bases from J, leaving 15 bases between. The CDR3 spells CASSDRWIGNIQYF. Written as DNA, the CDR3 is TGTGCCAGCAGTGACAGGTGGATTGGTAACATTCAGTACTTC.

The chain uses TRBV4-3 and TRBJ2-7; 7 positions match TRBD2. This CDR3 is built from 14 residues. Germline CDR1 is LGHNA and CDR2 is YSLEER. The V and J ends lost 4 bases and 4 bases, in that order; junction bases with no gene match: 7. CDR3 region: CASSPGEGGYEQYF. The CDR3 DNA reads TGCGCCAGCAGCCCAGGAGAGGGAGGGTACGAGCAGTACTTC.

This chain links TRBV19 with TRBJ2-1; 7 bases map to TRBD2. The germline gives CDR1 LNHDA, CDR2 SQIVND (reference sequence). The CDR3 has 14 amino acids. The J segment lost 5 bases and the V segment lost 6 bases, leaving 7 bases of the junction unmatched. CDR3 in amino acids: CASRAGTIHNEQFF. The CDR3 DNA follows: TGTGCCAGTAGAGCTGGGACTATACACAATGAGCAGTTCTTC.

V and J are TRBV7-2 and TRBJ2-7, with 9 bases fitting TRBD1. The germline V gene encodes CDR1 SGHTA and CDR2 FQGNSA. The CDR3 runs 15 residues. V gave up 5 bases and J gave up 3 bases; unmatched junction bases: 8. The CDR3 DNA is TGTGCCAGCAGCCAAGACAGGGGGGAATACTACGAGCAGTACTTC. Amino acids: CASSQDRGEYYEQYF.

The rearrangement links TRBV28 to TRBJ2-1; D is perhaps TRBD1 or TRBD2 (5 bases each). CDR1 and CDR2 from the germline V gene are MDHEN and SYDVKM. The CDR3 is made up of 16 amino acids. The V and J ends lost 5 bases and 8 bases respectively, with 22 bases between them. The CDR3 is CASSVGTPETPDEQFF. CDR3 nucleotide sequence: TGTGCCAGCAGTGTCGGGACCCCTGAGACTCCGGATGAGCAGTTCTTC.

The V call is TRBV6-6, the J call TRBJ2-7; TRBD1 matches at 7 bases. V lost 6 bases to trimming and J lost 3 bases; unmatched junction nucleotides: 5. The CDR3 is 13 amino acids. Germline CDR1 MNHNY, CDR2 SVGAGI (reference sequence). CDR3 region: CASSLGQYYEQYF. The CDR3 nucleotides are TGTGCCAGCAGCCTGGGACAGTACTACGAGCAGTACTTC.

The gene calls are TRBV7-9 and TRBJ2-1; tentatively, D is TRBD1 (6 bases). CDR3 length: 15 residues. From germline, CDR1 is SEHNR and CDR2 FQNEAQ (reference sequence). The V gene lost 3 bases and the J gene lost 1 base, with 10 bases spanning the gap. The CDR3 reads CASSFLQGSYNEQFF. The CDR3 DNA is TGTGCCAGCAGCTTTCTACAGGGTTCCTACAATGAGCAGTTCTTC.

This chain links TRBV27 with TRBJ1-5; D gene uncertain. V dropped 10 bases and J dropped 2 bases, with 15 bases sitting between them. Germline V gene sequence: CDR1 MNHEY, CDR2 SMNVEV (reference sequence). CDR3 length: 14 amino acids. The CDR3 protein is CATKVGSGNQPQHF. In DNA, the CDR3 is TGTGCCACCAAAGTCGGCTCCGGCAATCAGCCCCAGCATTTT.

V is TRBV30 and J is TRBJ2-7, with D tentatively TRBD1 (6 bases). The CDR3 length is 12 residues. V lost 6 bases to trimming and J lost 1 base, with 10 bases between them. Germline CDR1 is GTSNPN and CDR2 is SVGIG (reference sequence). This chain's CDR3 is CACLDRSYEQYF. The CDR3 coding sequence is TGTGCCTGCCTGGACAGATCCTACGAGCAGTACTTC.

The chain links TRBV6-1 to TRBJ2-1, with D perhaps matching TRBD2 (6 bases). The germline gives CDR1 MNHNS, CDR2 SASEGT. The CDR3 is 15 residues long. V was pared by 3 bases and J by 0 bases, with 9 bases between. The CDR3 region is CASSERGYSYNEQFF. CDR3 sequence (DNA): TGTGCCAGCAGTGAGCGGGGATACTCCTACAATGAGCAGTTCTTC.

The gene calls are TRBV7-7 and TRBJ1-1; D is undetermined. The CDR3 covers 13 residues. The V end was cut by 4 bases, the J end by 6 bases, with 12 bases between. Germline V gene data show CDR1 as SSHAT and CDR2 as FNYEAQ (reference sequence). CDR3 coding DNA: TGTGCCAGCAGCTCCCTACCTAGTCCTGAAGCTTTCTTT. It is translated as CASSSLPSPEAFF.

V is TRBV25-1 and J is TRBJ2-7; D unresolved. This CDR3 region has 16 residues. The V gene lost 2 bases and the J gene lost 3 bases, with 17 bases spanning the gap. Germline V gene sequence: CDR1 MGHDK, CDR2 SYGVNS. The CDR3 nucleotides are TGTGCCAGCAGTGAAAGAGGTGGGTGGGGTGACTACGAGCAGTACTTC. Its translation: CASSERGGWGDYEQYF.

This chain connects TRBV5-6 to TRBJ2-7; a possible D gene is TRBD2 (5 bases). CDR3 length equals 14 residues. V was trimmed by 1 base and J by 2 bases, leaving 10 bases between them. CDR1 and CDR2 from the germline V gene are SGHDT and YYEEEE. DNA for the CDR3: TGTGCCAGCAGCTTGTCCCTGAGGGCCTACGAGCAGTACTTC. Amino acid sequence: CASSLSLRAYEQYF.

V gene TRBV7-9 combines with J gene TRBJ2-3; TRBD2 matches 7 bases. The CDR3 covers 15 residues. Germline lookup yields CDR1 SEHNR and CDR2 FQNEAQ (reference sequence). V dropped 5 bases and J dropped 3; count of bases not matched to a gene: 8. The CDR3 reads CASSPFGGVTDTQYF. In DNA form, the CDR3 reads TGTGCCAGCAGCCCCTTTGGGGGGGTGACAGATACGCAGTATTTT. Filled out from reference TRBV7-9 and TRBJ2-3, the complete variable domain reads DTGVSQNPRHKITKRGQNVTFRCDPISEHNRLYWYRQTLGQGPEFLTYFQNEAQLEKSRLLSDRFSAERPKGSFSTLEIQRTEQGDSAMYLCASSPFGGVTDTQYFGPGTRLTVL.

The rearrangement uses TRBV27 and TRBJ2-7, with D perhaps matching TRBD1 (5 bases). The CDR3 consists of 14 residues. The V gene's germline CDR1 is MNHEY and CDR2 SMNVEV (reference sequence). V was shortened by 3 bases and J by 3 bases, with 12 bases between the two germline ends. The CDR3 spells CASSLSRVDYEQYF. The CDR3, as DNA: TGTGCCAGCAGTTTGTCCAGGGTAGACTACGAGCAGTACTTC.

The J gene is TRBJ2-3, the V gene TRBV25-1, with TRBD2 matching 7 bases. There are 15 residues in the CDR3. After removal of 2 bases from V and 5 bases from J, the junction contained 7 bases not matched to a gene. Per germline, CDR1 MGHDK and CDR2 SYGVNS. This chain's CDR3 is CASSERGGREDTQYF. In nucleotides, the CDR3 is TGTGCCAGCAGTGAACGCGGTGGGAGGGAAGATACGCAGTATTTT.

The chain combines TRBV28 with TRBJ2-7, with a possible D match to TRBD2 (6 bases). This CDR3 contains 15 residues. From germline, CDR1 is MDHEN and CDR2 SYDVKM. Trimming stripped 3 bases from V and 7 bases from J, with 19 bases between. In DNA, the CDR3 is TGTGCCAGCAGTTTCCCACAGGAGGGATTACGAGAGCAGTACTTC. It specifies CASSFPQEGLREQYF.